This TCR beta chain came from a study of patients and donors after allogeneic stem cell transplantation. MiXCR was run by TCRdb on the RT-PCR reads, yielding one entry per CDR3 protein. The sample holds roughly 880,000 distinct CDR3 sequences; roughly 18% are singletons and the top ten take about 6%. Germline CDR1 is LNHNV and CDR2 is YYDKDF (reference sequence). With 8 bases removed from V and 7 bases from J, the gap between germline ends came to 20 bases. The CDR3 is made up of 15 amino acids. This chain links TRBV15 with TRBJ1-4; TRBD1 might be the D (5 bases). Sequenced material: blood, either unsorted or a sorted T cell fraction (not recorded which). This receptor was taken from a human donor who was either an allogeneic HSCT recipient or a stem cell or donor lymphocyte infusion donor (not recorded which). It is not recorded whose cells these are; they may come from a transplant donor. CDR3 sequence reads: CATAGVAGIGEKLFF. The CDR3 DNA sequence: TGTGCCACCGCGGGGGTGGCAGGGATCGGTGAAAAACTGTTTTTT.